Below, 8 T cell receptor beta chains from the same sample are listed, as sequenced in a study of radiotherapy plus CTLA-4 blockade in lung cancer. This table comes from immunoSEQ multiplex PCR, and its TCRdb copy is limited to in-frame clones, with some not included. The sample lists some 50,000 clones, 80% to 90% occurring once. Source: peripheral blood, taken from a patient treated with radiotherapy plus ipilimumab. These receptors were collected from a human donor with non-small cell lung cancer whose response to radiotherapy plus ipilimumab could not be evaluated.

The chain carries TRBV5-1 and TRBJ2-1, with D perhaps matching TRBD1 (6 bases). The germline CDR1 and CDR2 sequences are SGHRS and YFSETQ. The CDR3 spans 17 residues. The V end was cut by 5 bases, the J end by 4 bases, with 22 bases between. The CDR3 sequence is CASRDHRGGSAYNEQFF. CDR3 bases: TGCGCCAGCAGGGATCACCGAGGGGGTAGCGCTTACAATGAGCAGTTCTTC.

This chain connects TRBV19 to TRBJ1-5, with 11 bases fitting TRBD1. CDR3 size: 16 residues. The V gene end was trimmed by 3 bases and the J gene end by 6 bases; junction bases not matched to a gene: 7. Germline assignment: CDR1 LNHDA and CDR2 SQIVND (reference sequence). The DNA for the CDR3 is TGTGCCAGTAGTATTTTGGAGGGACAGGGGGGTCAGCCCCAGCATTTT. Amino acids: CASSILEGQGGQPQHF. Supplemented by reference TRBV19 and TRBJ1-5, the full variable domain reads DGGITQSPKYLFRKEGQNVTLSCEQNLNHDAMYWYRQDPGQGLRLIYYSQIVNDFQKGDIAEGYSVSREKKESFPLTVTSAQKNPTAFYLCASSILEGQGGQPQHFGDGTRLSIL.

The V gene is TRBV5-4, the J gene TRBJ2-7; 8 bases map to TRBD2. CDR1 SGHNT and CDR2 YYREEE come from the germline V gene (reference sequence). V gave up 2 bases and J gave up 5 bases; unmatched junction bases: 9. The CDR3 has 15 residues. CDR3 protein: CASSFGGRLAHEQYF. The CDR3 DNA sequence: TGTGCCAGCAGCTTCGGCGGGAGGCTTGCGCACGAGCAGTACTTC.

The rearrangement joins TRBV2 to TRBJ1-5, with 8 bases that match TRBD1. Germline V gene data show CDR1 as SNHLY and CDR2 as FYNNEI. This CDR3 is built from 15 residues. Trimming at V came to 3 bases and at J to 6 bases, leaving 7 bases not matched to a gene. The CDR3 reads CASSDRSGGRQPQHF. CDR3 sequence (DNA): TGTGCCAGCAGTGATCGGTCAGGGGGCCGTCAGCCCCAGCATTTT.

This chain links TRBV27 with TRBJ2-3, with 13 bases that match TRBD2. CDR1 is MNHEY and CDR2 is SMNVEV in the germline V gene (reference sequence). The CDR3 length is 18 residues. The trim removed 5 bases at V and 1 base at J, leaving 9 bases unmatched. The CDR3: CASSIHIGTSGGTDTQYF. The DNA of the CDR3 is TGTGCCAGCAGTATACATATCGGGACTAGCGGGGGCACAGATACGCAGTATTTT.

The table lists this clone with a few counts. The V and J genes are TRBV28 and TRBJ2-3; tentatively, D is TRBD2 (7 bases). Trimming pared 2 bases from V and 6 bases from J, leaving 15 bases between. This CDR3 region has 15 residues. From germline, CDR1 is MDHEN and CDR2 SYDVKM. The DNA of the CDR3 is TGTGCCAGCAGTTTAGGGGGGGCTAGGGCCGATACGCAGTATTTT. Protein product: CASSLGGARADTQYF.

V usage is TRBV28 and J usage is TRBJ2-7; a weak D match, TRBD1 (5 bases). CDR1 is MDHEN, CDR2 SYDVKM, per germline. Between the trimmed V and J ends, which lost 4 bases and 4 bases, there was a span of 14 bases. The CDR3 loop spans 14 amino acids. The CDR3, as DNA: TGTGCCAGCAGTTCAAGGGGCTTGGAATACGAGCAGTACTTC. Its translation: CASSSRGLEYEQYF. The variable domain in full, with the rest retrieved from reference TRBV28 and TRBJ2-7, is DVKVTQSSRYLVKRTGEKVFLECVQDMDHENMFWYRQDPGLGLRLIYFSYDVKMKEKGDIPEGYSVSREKKERFSLILESASTNQTSMYLCASSSRGLEYEQYFGPGTRLTVT.

The chain carries TRBV30 and TRBJ2-3, with TRBD1 matching over 9 bases. Trimming removed 5 bases from V and 3 bases from J; junction bases left unmatched: 6. Germline values: CDR1 GTSNPN, CDR2 SVGIG (reference sequence). This CDR3 is built from 14 residues. CDR3 loop: CAWDTGGGTDTQYF. CDR3 coding DNA: TGTGCCTGGGACACAGGGGGCGGGACAGATACGCAGTATTTT.